The entry below describes one T cell receptor (beta chain). The target antigen is unknown. The sample is drawn from a study of T-cell memory formation after mild COVID-19. The wider study: Among the donors, TCR clusters were largely specific to each donor. Overall study findings and caveats: Prior to infection, memory already included some responding clones, suggesting cross-reactive memory joined. Those CD4+ clones that contracted were mainly in CM and EM (CD8+ ones in EMRA). Clones contracting day 15 to 85 were balanced CD4/CD8; later expanders leaned CD4+.

This CDR3 region has 15 residues. Germline V gene data show CDR1 as MNHEY and CDR2 as SVGAGI. Deletions cut 5 bases from V and 2 bases from J, with 14 bases between. MiXCR, applied by TCRdb to the 5' RACE reads, yields one record per CDR3 protein. The profile covers more than 250,000 distinct CDR3 sequences, with 16% appearing a single time and more than 20% taken by the ten largest. The sequencing input was PBMCs or a T cell subset sorted from them (not recorded which). The genes are TRBV6-5 and TRBJ2-3; possible D gene TRBD2, 7 bases. This TCR was recovered from a man aged 18-30 years who had mild COVID-19 (a few samples of this study predate the infection). Cell type and time point are not known. In DNA form, the CDR3 reads TGTGCCAGCAGTCCCCTGGGGGGGGCCACAGATACGCAGTATTTT. Translated: CASSPLGGATDTQYF.